A single sample is the source of the 20 T cell receptor beta chains below, sequenced in a study of technical replicates of blood from a handful of donors. Assay: immunoSEQ multiplex PCR; the TCRdb copy retains only in-frame clones and omits some. The sample lists roughly 76,000 clones, approximately 86% occurring once. The sample taken for sequencing was PBMCs. All receptors derive from a human donor in good health. Some clones in this sample may be carry-over from other donors' samples.

This clone was picked up one time. The gene calls are TRBV4-3 and TRBJ2-7; D ambiguous. The V gene lost 1 base and the J gene lost 1 base, with 8 bases spanning the gap. Germline values: CDR1 LGHNA, CDR2 YSLEER. The CDR3 covers 14 residues. CDR3 nucleotide sequence: TGCGCCAGCAGCCAAGGTCGCGGATCCTACGAGCAGTACTTC. Its protein product is CASSQGRGSYEQYF.

The gene calls are TRBV30 and TRBJ2-1; TRBD2 matches at 11 bases. The germline gives CDR1 GTSNPN, CDR2 SVGIG (reference sequence). J gave up 1 base and V 2 bases, and 7 bases lay outside the gene matches. CDR3 size: 17 residues. The CDR3 protein is CAWSLAGGFPSYNEQFF. The CDR3 DNA reads TGTGCCTGGAGTCTAGCGGGAGGCTTCCCTTCCTACAATGAGCAGTTCTTC.

The chain is built from TRBV7-2 and TRBJ2-5, with 7 positions matching TRBD2. Unmatched junction bases numbered 4, after V lost 4 bases and J lost 5 bases. Per the germline V gene, CDR1 is SGHTA and CDR2 is FQGNSA. The CDR3 spans 13 residues. The CDR3 DNA reads TGTGCCAGCAGCTGGGGGGGGTCTGAGACCCAGTACTTC. Translation: CASSWGGSETQYF. Full variable domain (rest looked up from reference TRBV7-2 and TRBJ2-5): GAGVSQSPSNKVTEKGKDVELRCDPISGHTALYWYRQSLGQGLEFLIYFQGNSAPDKSGLPSDRFSAERTGGSVSTLTIQRTQQEDSAVYLCASSWGGSETQYFGPGTRLLVL.

This chain links TRBV27 with TRBJ2-7, with D possibly matching TRBD1 (6 bases). Looked up from germline, CDR1 is MNHEY and CDR2 is SMNVEV (reference sequence). The V and J ends lost 0 bases and 2 bases respectively, with 14 bases between them. The CDR3 totals 16 residues. For the CDR3, the DNA is TGTGCCAGCAGTTTATCTGGCCGGGACAACGCCTACGAGCAGTACTTC. Its translation: CASSLSGRDNAYEQYF.

This chain links TRBV12-5 with TRBJ2-7; D is unclear. Germline V gene lookup returns CDR1 LGHNT and CDR2 FRNRAP. This CDR3 spans 13 amino acids. V was cut by 0 bases and J by 4 bases, with 7 bases left in between. Here the CDR3 DNA reads TGTGCTAGTGGTTTGGTACCCGGGTACGAGCAGTACTTC. Encoded protein: CASGLVPGYEQYF.

The V and J genes are TRBV6-6 and TRBJ1-1, with D possibly being TRBD1 (5 bases). There are 13 residues in the CDR3. V dropped 7 bases and J dropped 11 bases, with 20 bases sitting between them. The germline gives CDR1 MNHNY, CDR2 SVGAGI (reference sequence). CDR3: CASIIPQVDMAFF. The CDR3, as DNA: TGTGCCAGCATCATCCCACAGGTAGACATGGCTTTCTTT.

The chain carries TRBV11-3 and TRBJ2-2, with D maybe TRBD1 (5 bases). Germline values: CDR1 SGHNT, CDR2 YENEEA. V lost 5 bases and J 7 bases, leaving 11 bases between the germline ends. CDR3 size: 13 residues. CDR3 in DNA: TGTGCCAGCAGCCGAAGGGGAAGCGGGGAGCTGTTTTTT. It codes for CASSRRGSGELFF.

A single count supports this clone. The CDR3 reads CASSPKLATNTGELFF. CDR3 sequence (DNA): TGTGCCAGCAGCCCGAAACTAGCGACGAACACCGGGGAGCTGTTTTTT. The genes are TRBV11-2 and TRBJ2-2; the match to TRBD2 covers 7 bases. Germline assignment: CDR1 SGHAT and CDR2 FQNNGV. The CDR3 is 16 amino acids. With 5 bases clipped from V and 0 bases from J, the junction kept 6 bases outside the gene matches.

This clone was observed once. The rearrangement uses TRBV6-5 and TRBJ2-7; 9 bases match TRBD1. The CDR3 extends over 15 amino acids. Germline V gene lookup returns CDR1 MNHEY and CDR2 SVGAGI. V dropped 3 bases and J dropped 4; count of bases not matched to a gene: 7. DNA of the CDR3: TGTGCCAGCAGTTATTCAGGGACAGGGCAGTACGAGCAGTACTTC. Encoded protein: CASSYSGTGQYEQYF.

The sample holds a few counts of this clone. The rearrangement links TRBV19 to TRBJ1-6, with TRBD1 matching over 7 bases. Trimming cost V 9 bases and J 8 bases; bases outside gene matches: 4. Germline assignment: CDR1 LNHDA and CDR2 SQIVND (reference sequence). The CDR3 has 12 amino acids. CDR3 amino acids: CASGDSDSPLHF. The CDR3 DNA sequence: TGTGCCAGCGGGGACAGTGATTCACCCCTCCACTTT.

CDR3 residues: CASSQTRTGGNTGELFF. CDR3 coding DNA: TGCGCCAGCAGCCAGACGCGGACAGGGGGAAACACCGGGGAGCTGTTTTTT. The chain combines TRBV5-1 with TRBJ2-2; 10 positions agree with TRBD1. The CDR3 sequence is 17 residues long. Germline V lookup: CDR1 SGHRS, CDR2 YFSETQ. The J segment lost 2 bases and the V segment lost 4 bases, leaving 8 bases of the junction unmatched.

The rearrangement uses TRBV4-1 and TRBJ2-6, with unresolved D. Trimming pared 0 bases from V and 1 base from J, leaving 10 bases between. Germline CDR1 reads MGHRA; CDR2 reads YSYEKL. This CDR3 has 17 amino acids. The CDR3 is CASSQERRVSGANVLTF. CDR3 DNA sequence: TGCGCCAGCAGCCAAGAACGCCGGGTTTCTGGGGCCAACGTCCTGACTTTC.

The chain is built from TRBV11-2 and TRBJ1-1, with 7 nucleotides matching TRBD1. The germline CDR1 and CDR2 sequences are SGHAT and FQNNGV. The CDR3 contains 14 residues. V shed 4 bases and J 1 base; nucleotides not matched to a gene: 3. The CDR3: CASSYTGANTEAFF. The CDR3 coding sequence is TGTGCCAGCAGCTATACAGGGGCGAACACTGAAGCTTTCTTT.

In its sample, this clone was seen once. Written as DNA, the CDR3 is TGCGCCAGCCATGACAGGTTGCGCACCGGGGAGCTGTTTTTT. Translation: CASHDRLRTGELFF. The chain is built from TRBV5-1 and TRBJ2-2; D possibly corresponds to TRBD1 (6 bases). The CDR3 extends over 14 amino acids. CDR1 and CDR2 (germline): SGHRS, YFSETQ. The V end was cut by 7 bases, the J end by 4 bases, with 14 bases between.

This rearrangement joins TRBV7-8 to TRBJ1-6; D is unclear. Trimming removed 3 bases at V and 9 bases at J, with 15 bases between. In germline, CDR1 is SGHVS, CDR2 FQNEAQ. This CDR3 spans 15 amino acids. The CDR3 here is CASSFFLKPFSPLHF. The CDR3 coding sequence is TGTGCCAGCAGCTTTTTTTTAAAGCCATTTTCACCCCTCCACTTT.

This clone has just one count. The J gene is TRBJ1-2, the V gene TRBV18; no clear D. The V gene lost 1 base and the J gene lost 8 bases, with 11 bases spanning the gap. This CDR3 is 13 amino acids long. Germline V CDR1 and CDR2: KGHSH, LQKENI. The CDR3 DNA sequence: TGTGCCAGCTCACCACTTGGGCTGGAAGGCTACACCTTC. Translation: CASSPLGLEGYTF. Full variable domain (remainder filled in from reference TRBV18 and TRBJ1-2): NAGVMQNPRHLVRRRGQEARLRCSPMKGHSHVYWYRQLPEEGLKFMVYLQKENIIDESGMPKERFSAEFPKEGPSILRIQQVVRGDSAAYFCASSPLGLEGYTFGSGTRLTVV.

This chain connects TRBV27 to TRBJ1-3; D is perhaps TRBD1 (5 bases). Between the trimmed V and J ends, which lost 6 bases and 0 bases, there was a span of 12 bases. The V gene's germline CDR1 is MNHEY and CDR2 SMNVEV (reference sequence). The CDR3 covers 15 residues. This CDR3 reads CASRPDSFSGNTIYF. The CDR3 DNA reads TGTGCCAGCAGACCAGACAGTTTCTCTGGAAACACCATATATTTT.

This rearrangement joins TRBV27 to TRBJ2-4; maybe TRBD2 (6 bases). CDR1 and CDR2 from the germline V gene are MNHEY and SMNVEV (reference sequence). This CDR3 region has 15 residues. V gave up 6 bases and J gave up 8 bases, with 20 bases separating them. CDR3 protein: CASSPGGAGAYIQYF. DNA for the CDR3: TGTGCCAGCAGCCCCGGAGGGGCCGGGGCGTACATTCAGTACTTC.

This clone was seen a single time. This chain links TRBV5-1 with TRBJ2-7; 12 nucleotides line up with TRBD2. Looked up from germline, CDR1 is SGHRS and CDR2 is YFSETQ. J lost 5 bases, V lost 0 bases, and 9 bases had no gene match. This CDR3 has 17 residues. In DNA form, the CDR3 reads TGCGCCAGCAGCTTGGGATCTAGCGGGAGGGTTTTCCACGAGCAGTACTTC. Amino acids: CASSLGSSGRVFHEQYF. The complete variable domain, with remaining parts taken from reference TRBV5-1 and TRBJ2-7, reads KAGVTQTPRYLIKTRGQQVTLSCSPISGHRSVSWYQQTPGQGLQFLFEYFSETQRNKGNFPGRFSGRQFSNSRSEMNVSTLELGDSALYLCASSLGSSGRVFHEQYFGPGTRLTVT.

V usage is TRBV11-2 and J usage is TRBJ1-6; D unresolved. There are 15 residues in the CDR3. Germline V CDR1 and CDR2: SGHAT, FQNNGV. V was clipped by 1 base and J by 0 bases, with 4 bases between them. The CDR3 spells CASSLGSSYNSPLHF. The CDR3 DNA reads TGTGCCAGCAGCTTAGGGAGCTCCTATAATTCACCCCTCCACTTT. The variable domain in full, completed from reference TRBV11-2 and TRBJ1-6, reads EAGVAQSPRYKIIEKRQSVAFWCNPISGHATLYWYQQILGQGPKLLIQFQNNGVVDDSQLPKDRFSAERLKGVDSTLKIQPAKLEDSAVYLCASSLGSSYNSPLHFGNGTRLTVT.